The 28 T cell receptor beta chains presented below share a single source sample, sequenced in a study of T cells in tuberculosis. This table comes from immunoSEQ multiplex PCR, and its TCRdb copy is limited to in-frame clones, with some not included. The sample shows nearly 35,000 clones, approximately 90% of them seen only once. Sequenced input: PBMCs. The source of these receptors is a donor aged 5 to 30 with latent tuberculosis or without tuberculosis infection.

The V gene is TRBV29-1, the J gene TRBJ2-2; TRBD1 might be the D (6 bases). V was shortened by 8 bases and J by 7 bases, with 23 bases between the two germline ends. The CDR3 is 15 residues long. CDR1 is SQVTM and CDR2 is ANQGSEA in the germline V gene. CDR3 DNA sequence: TGCAGCATTCCCAAAATAGGGGGATTTGACGGGGAGCTGTTTTTT. Its translation is CSIPKIGGFDGELFF.

The chain couples TRBV30 to TRBJ2-3, with 8 bases identical to TRBD2. Germline CDR1 GTSNPN, CDR2 SVGIG (reference sequence). The CDR3 consists of 15 residues. V was clipped by 0 bases and J by 1 base; unmatched bases: 3. CDR3 DNA: TGTGCCTGGAGTGTTGGAGCGGGGGGCACAGATACGCAGTATTTT. Its protein product is CAWSVGAGGTDTQYF.

This rearrangement joins TRBV5-4 to TRBJ2-7; 7 nucleotides match TRBD1. Germline CDR1 reads SGHNT; CDR2 reads YYREEE (reference sequence). The CDR3 is 15 amino acids. J lost 0 bases, V lost 3 bases, and 6 bases had no gene match. CDR3 DNA: TGTGCCAGCAGCTCCCCGGGACAGAGCTCCTACGAGCAGTACTTC. It encodes CASSSPGQSSYEQYF.

The chain carries TRBV5-1 and TRBJ1-1, with 8 bases fitting TRBD1. CDR1 is SGHRS, CDR2 YFSETQ, per germline. V shed 2 bases and J 1 base; nucleotides not matched to a gene: 7. The CDR3 contains 16 residues. The CDR3 DNA reads TGCGCCAGCAGCTTTTCCGGGACAGGAGAGAACACTGAAGCTTTCTTT. It encodes CASSFSGTGENTEAFF. Using reference TRBV5-1 and TRBJ1-1 for the parts outside the CDR3, the full variable domain is KAGVTQTPRYLIKTRGQQVTLSCSPISGHRSVSWYQQTPGQGLQFLFEYFSETQRNKGNFPGRFSGRQFSNSRSEMNVSTLELGDSALYLCASSFSGTGENTEAFFGQGTRLTVV.

The V gene is TRBV4-3, the J gene TRBJ2-1; perhaps TRBD2 as D (6 bases). Per germline, CDR1 LGHNA and CDR2 YSLEER. The germline V and J ends were trimmed by 0 bases and 13 bases, with 19 bases remaining between them. This CDR3 has 15 residues. This CDR3 reads CASSQDVGSGSYQFF. In nucleotides, the CDR3 is TGCGCCAGCAGCCAAGATGTGGGTAGCGGATCATATCAGTTCTTC.

The V call is TRBV9, the J call TRBJ2-2; D perhaps matches TRBD1 (6 bases). Germline assignment: CDR1 SGDLS and CDR2 YYNGEE. V lost 0 bases and J 3 bases, leaving 12 bases between the germline ends. The CDR3 loop spans 16 amino acids. CDR3 in DNA: TGTGCCAGCAGCGTAGCCGTCCAGGGGTACACCGGGGAGCTGTTTTTT. Translation gives CASSVAVQGYTGELFF.

Only one count was recorded for this clone. This sequence joins TRBV7-9 and TRBJ2-3, with D possibly TRBD1 on 5 matching bases. V was pared by 3 bases and J by 5 bases, with 9 bases between. Germline CDR1 is SEHNR and CDR2 is FQNEAQ (reference sequence). The CDR3 contains 13 residues. The CDR3: CASSLGPGDTQYF. CDR3 DNA: TGTGCCAGCAGCTTGGGGCCGGGAGATACGCAGTATTTT.

This clone was seen a few times. The gene calls are TRBV28 and TRBJ1-2; D call uncertain. CDR1 and CDR2 from the germline V gene are MDHEN and SYDVKM. V was trimmed by 6 bases and J by 8 bases, leaving 16 bases between them. The CDR3 is 13 amino acids. Here the CDR3 DNA reads TGTGCCAGCAGCCCGTTCCCTTGGAGCGGCTACACCTTC. Protein: CASSPFPWSGYTF.

This sequence joins TRBV6-1 and TRBJ2-7; unclear D gene. Germline values: CDR1 MNHNS, CDR2 SASEGT. There are 15 residues in the CDR3. The germline V and J ends were trimmed by 5 bases and 3 bases, with 17 bases remaining between them. In nucleotides, the CDR3 is TGTGCCAGCAGTCCAATTGGTACTCTCCGCTACGAGCAGTACTTC. It translates to CASSPIGTLRYEQYF.

This clone was seen once. This CDR3 reads CASSPPTGGITDTQYF. For the CDR3, the DNA is TGTGCCAGCAGTCCCCCAACGGGAGGGATCACAGATACGCAGTATTTT. The J gene is TRBJ2-3, the V gene TRBV28; TRBD2 matches at 8 bases. Germline CDR1 and CDR2: MDHEN and SYDVKM. The CDR3 consists of 16 residues. The ends lost 5 bases at V and 2 bases at J; junction bases unmatched: 9.

This clone was recorded once. The V and J genes are TRBV4-1 and TRBJ2-1; 11 nucleotides agree with TRBD2. This CDR3 is built from 17 residues. In germline, CDR1 is MGHRA, CDR2 YSYEKL. V was clipped by 3 bases and J by 4 bases; unmatched bases: 8. CDR3 sequence (DNA): TGCGCCAGCAGCCAGAGCCCGACTAGCGGGGTTTACAATGAGCAGTTCTTC. Residues: CASSQSPTSGVYNEQFF.

This clone was recorded only once. The chain joins TRBV18 to TRBJ2-1; maybe TRBD2 (7 bases). Germline loops: CDR1 KGHSH, CDR2 LQKENI. The CDR3 contains 15 residues. V was cut by 4 bases and J by 8 bases, with 18 bases left in between. The CDR3: CASSRSGGASDEQFF. CDR3 bases: TGTGCCAGCTCACGGTCGGGGGGCGCTTCGGATGAGCAGTTCTTC.

J is TRBJ1-2 and V is TRBV5-1; maybe TRBD1 (6 bases). The ends were cut back, 4 bases at V and 1 base at J, with 17 bases in the middle. Germline CDR1 reads SGHRS; CDR2 reads YFSETQ. This CDR3 is 16 amino acids long. The CDR3 spells CASSHNGGFGNYGYTF. CDR3 bases: TGCGCCAGCAGCCACAATGGGGGCTTTGGTAACTATGGCTACACCTTC.

The chain couples TRBV4-1 to TRBJ2-7, with TRBD1 identical over 10 bases. The CDR3 runs to 16 residues. Trimming at V came to 0 bases and at J to 6 bases, leaving 8 bases not matched to a gene. Germline V gene sequence: CDR1 MGHRA, CDR2 YSYEKL. This CDR3 reads CASSQERGQGTGEQYF. The DNA for the CDR3 is TGCGCCAGCAGCCAAGAACGGGGACAGGGGACGGGCGAGCAGTACTTC.

The chain has TRBV5-1 and TRBJ2-1; 8 bases are shared with TRBD1. The V gene's germline CDR1 is SGHRS and CDR2 YFSETQ. V lost 3 bases, J lost 8 bases, and 13 bases stayed unmatched. The CDR3 is made up of 16 amino acids. As DNA, the CDR3 is TGCGCCAGCAGCTCCTCCCCAGGGGGCGGTAACGATGAGCAGTTCTTC. It codes for CASSSSPGGGNDEQFF.

The J gene is TRBJ2-7, the V gene TRBV7-8; 7 bases line up with TRBD1. Trimming removed 5 bases from V and 6 bases from J; junction bases left unmatched: 10. This CDR3 comprises 14 residues. The V gene's germline CDR1 is SGHVS and CDR2 FQNEAQ. The CDR3 is CASSARQGRGEQYF. The DNA of the CDR3 is TGTGCCAGCAGCGCCCGACAGGGACGAGGCGAGCAGTACTTC.

The V call is TRBV19, the J call TRBJ2-1, with 7 bases identical to TRBD1. V gave up 7 bases and J gave up 4 bases; unmatched junction bases: 7. Germline V lookup: CDR1 LNHDA, CDR2 SQIVND (reference sequence). This CDR3 has 14 amino acids. DNA of the CDR3: TGTGCCAGTAAAAAGGGGGCTGAGTACAATGAGCAGTTCTTC. Its translation is CASKKGAEYNEQFF. Variable domain in full (rest from reference TRBV19 and TRBJ2-1): DGGITQSPKYLFRKEGQNVTLSCEQNLNHDAMYWYRQDPGQGLRLIYYSQIVNDFQKGDIAEGYSVSREKKESFPLTVTSAQKNPTAFYLCASKKGAEYNEQFFGPGTRLTVL.

The J gene is TRBJ2-3, the V gene TRBV11-3; 10 bases fit TRBD1. Germline trimming cut 1 base from V and 1 base from J; bases unmatched to any gene: 2. The CDR3 sequence is 16 residues long. Germline lookup yields CDR1 SGHNT and CDR2 YENEEA. As DNA, the CDR3 is TGTGCCAGCAGCTTAGGACAGGGGGCGGGCACAGATACGCAGTATTTT. As protein: CASSLGQGAGTDTQYF.

The chain joins TRBV9 to TRBJ1-1; tentatively, D is TRBD1 (6 bases). CDR3 length: 13 amino acids. Germline CDR1 is SGDLS and CDR2 is YYNGEE. Trimming pared 4 bases from V and 5 bases from J, leaving 12 bases between. The CDR3 spells CASSSQGGTEAFF. DNA for the CDR3: TGTGCCAGCAGCTCACAGGGAGGGACTGAAGCTTTCTTT. Variable domain in full (rest from reference TRBV9 and TRBJ1-1): DSGVTQTPKHLITATGQRVTLRCSPRSGDLSVYWYQQSLDQGLQFLIQYYNGEERAKGNILERFSAQQFPDLHSELNLSSLELGDSALYFCASSSQGGTEAFFGQGTRLTVV.

DNA for the CDR3: TGTGCCAGCAGCTTGGGAGCCGGGGAGCTGTTTTTT. It encodes CASSLGAGELFF. This rearrangement joins TRBV5-6 to TRBJ2-2; D gene uncertain. Germline CDR1 and CDR2: SGHDT and YYEEEE. Trimming cost V 0 bases and J 6 bases, with 3 bases left between them. CDR3 length: 12 amino acids.

The chain couples TRBV4-3 to TRBJ2-3; D possibly corresponds to TRBD2 (7 bases). The CDR3 extends over 15 amino acids. Trimming cost V 5 bases and J 2 bases, with 14 bases left between them. Germline V CDR1 and CDR2: LGHNA, YSLEER. This CDR3 reads CASSFSGTFTDTQYF. The CDR3 DNA reads TGCGCCAGCAGCTTCAGCGGGACATTCACAGATACGCAGTATTTT.

V usage is TRBV11-2 and J usage is TRBJ2-7; D call uncertain. V lost 7 bases, J lost 3 bases, and 16 bases lay in between. The CDR3 has 14 amino acids. Germline V gene lookup returns CDR1 SGHAT and CDR2 FQNNGV. In DNA, the CDR3 is TGTGCCAGCACCTCCTCGCGGCTGAACTACGAGCAGTACTTC. Protein sequence: CASTSSRLNYEQYF.

V is TRBV5-1 and J is TRBJ2-1, with 9 bases that match TRBD2. This CDR3 has 12 amino acids. Unmatched junction bases numbered 0, after V lost 2 bases and J lost 9 bases. Germline V CDR1 and CDR2: SGHRS, YFSETQ. The CDR3 DNA reads TGCGCCAGCAGCTTACTAGCGGGTGAGCAGTTCTTC. Protein: CASSLLAGEQFF.

The DNA of the CDR3 is TGTGCCTGGAACCTAGGGGGCGAAGGTCAGCCCCAGCATTTT. Residues: CAWNLGGEGQPQHF. This sequence joins TRBV30 and TRBJ1-5; 7 bases are a match to TRBD1. V shed 4 bases, J shed 6 bases, and the junction held 9 bases outside the gene matches. Per germline, CDR1 GTSNPN and CDR2 SVGIG (reference sequence). CDR3 length: 14 amino acids.

This chain links TRBV6-5 with TRBJ2-3; D remains unclear. Deletions cut 0 bases from V and 4 bases from J, with 8 bases between. Germline V CDR1 and CDR2: MNHEY, SVGAGI. The CDR3 runs 14 residues. CDR3: CASSYSASADTQYF. For the CDR3, the DNA is TGTGCCAGCAGTTACTCGGCTAGTGCAGATACGCAGTATTTT.

This sequence joins TRBV29-1 and TRBJ2-3, with D uncertain. The CDR3 consists of 10 residues. V dropped 5 bases and J dropped 11 bases, with 11 bases sitting between them. Per the germline V gene, CDR1 is SQVTM and CDR2 is ANQGSEA. The CDR3 DNA is TGCAGCGTTCTTCTATACGAGCAGTATTTT. This encodes CSVLLYEQYF.

The chain joins TRBV5-8 to TRBJ2-1, with a possible D match to TRBD2 (7 bases). Trimming pared 5 bases from V and 0 bases from J, leaving 12 bases between. Germline V lookup: CDR1 SGHTS, CDR2 YDEGEE. This CDR3 spans 15 amino acids. The CDR3 nucleotides read TGTGCCAGCAGGGGGGGGGCTGGCTCCTACAATGAGCAGTTCTTC. It specifies CASRGGAGSYNEQFF.

The rearrangement links TRBV28 to TRBJ2-7, with D possibly TRBD2 on 6 matching bases. Germline CDR1 MDHEN, CDR2 SYDVKM. The V and J ends lost 5 bases and 2 bases respectively, with 13 bases between them. This CDR3 has 14 residues. The CDR3 DNA sequence: TGTGCCAGCAGTCCTGGAGGGGTTACCTACGAGCAGTACTTC. It yields the protein CASSPGGVTYEQYF.